Here is one T cell receptor beta chain with its context. Its antigen is still unknown. The V and J ends lost 6 bases and 5 bases respectively, with 11 bases between them. From germline, CDR1 is SNHLY and CDR2 FYNNEI. The CDR3 sequence is 13 residues long. A sample-barcoded 5' primer and a J-beta primer mix were used in a second PCR of about 7 to 12 cycles. CDR3-containing paired-end reads numbered at least 2.5 million in each sample. TCRdb recomputed calls from the 5' RACE reads with MiXCR, one row per CDR3 protein. The sample includes approximately 690,000 distinct CDR3 sequences, 58% seen only once; the top ten take approximately 40%. The sample comes from a study of blood T cells in healthy people across ages. Study-wide results and limits: Observed TCR beta diversity showed a strong correlation with the percentage of naive T cells as measured by flow cytometry.

Material for sequencing was blood. The receptor was derived from a man aged 55 to 70 in good health. The rearrangement links TRBV2 to TRBJ2-1; D ambiguous. Written as DNA, the CDR3 is TGTGCCAGCAGCGCGGACCAACACAATGAGCAGTTCTTC. This translates into CASSADQHNEQFF.